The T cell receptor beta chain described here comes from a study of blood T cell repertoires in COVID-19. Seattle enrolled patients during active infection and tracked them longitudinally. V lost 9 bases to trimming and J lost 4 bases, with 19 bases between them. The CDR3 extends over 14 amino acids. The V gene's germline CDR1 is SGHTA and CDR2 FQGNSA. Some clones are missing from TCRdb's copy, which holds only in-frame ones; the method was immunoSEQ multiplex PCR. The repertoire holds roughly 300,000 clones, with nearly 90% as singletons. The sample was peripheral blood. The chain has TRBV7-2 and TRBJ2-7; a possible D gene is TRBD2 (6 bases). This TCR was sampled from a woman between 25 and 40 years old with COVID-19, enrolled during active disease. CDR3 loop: CASSPNGGAYEQYF. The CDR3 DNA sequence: TGTGCCAGTTCTCCAAACGGAGGGGCGTACGAGCAGTACTTC. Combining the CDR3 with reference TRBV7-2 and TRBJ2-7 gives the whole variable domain GAGVSQSPSNKVTEKGKDVELRCDPISGHTALYWYRQSLGQGLEFLIYFQGNSAPDKSGLPSDRFSAERTGGSVSTLTIQRTQQEDSAVYLCASSPNGGAYEQYFGPGTRLTVT.